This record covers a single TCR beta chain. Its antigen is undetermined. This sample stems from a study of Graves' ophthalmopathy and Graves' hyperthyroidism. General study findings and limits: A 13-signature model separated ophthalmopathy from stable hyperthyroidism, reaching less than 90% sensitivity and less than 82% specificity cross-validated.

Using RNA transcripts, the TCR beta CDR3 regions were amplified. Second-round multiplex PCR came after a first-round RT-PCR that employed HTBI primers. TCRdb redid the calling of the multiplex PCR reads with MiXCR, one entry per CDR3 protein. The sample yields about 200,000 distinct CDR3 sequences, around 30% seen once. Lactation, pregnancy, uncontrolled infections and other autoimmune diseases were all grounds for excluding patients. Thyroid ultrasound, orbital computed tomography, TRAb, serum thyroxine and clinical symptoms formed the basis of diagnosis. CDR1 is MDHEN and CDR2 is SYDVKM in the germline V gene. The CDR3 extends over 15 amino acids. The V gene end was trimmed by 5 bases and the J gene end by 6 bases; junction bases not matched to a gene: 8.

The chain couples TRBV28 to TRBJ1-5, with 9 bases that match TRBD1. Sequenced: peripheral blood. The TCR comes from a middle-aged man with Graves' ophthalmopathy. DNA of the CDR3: TGTGCCAGCAGTCCACAGGGGGCGCGGAGTCAGCCCCAGCATTTT. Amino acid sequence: CASSPQGARSQPQHF.